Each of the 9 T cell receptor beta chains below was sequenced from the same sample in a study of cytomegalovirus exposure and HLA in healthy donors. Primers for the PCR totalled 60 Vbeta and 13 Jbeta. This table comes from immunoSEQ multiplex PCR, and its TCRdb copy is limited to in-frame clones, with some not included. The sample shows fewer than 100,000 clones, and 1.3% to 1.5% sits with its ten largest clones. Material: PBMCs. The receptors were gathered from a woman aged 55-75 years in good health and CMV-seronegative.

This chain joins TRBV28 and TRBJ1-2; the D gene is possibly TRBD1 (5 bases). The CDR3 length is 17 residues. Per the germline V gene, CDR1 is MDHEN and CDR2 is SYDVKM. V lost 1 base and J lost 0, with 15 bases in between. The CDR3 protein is CASSLSRALEANYGYTF. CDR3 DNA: TGTGCCAGCAGTTTATCCAGGGCCCTTGAAGCTAACTATGGCTACACCTTC.

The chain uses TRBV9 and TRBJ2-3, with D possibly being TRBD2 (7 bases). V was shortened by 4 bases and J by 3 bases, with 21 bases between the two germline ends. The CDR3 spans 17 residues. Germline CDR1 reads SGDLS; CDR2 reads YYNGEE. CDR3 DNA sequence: TGTGCCAGCAGCCCGATGGGGGCGGGAGTCGGGACAGATACGCAGTATTTT. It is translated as CASSPMGAGVGTDTQYF.

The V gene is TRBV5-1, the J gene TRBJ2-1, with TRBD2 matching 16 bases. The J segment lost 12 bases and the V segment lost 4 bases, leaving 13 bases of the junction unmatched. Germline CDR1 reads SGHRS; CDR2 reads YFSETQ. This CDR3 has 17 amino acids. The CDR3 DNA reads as TGCGCCAGCAGCCCCCGAACCGGGACTAGCGGGAGGGGAGCGCAGTTCTTC. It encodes CASSPRTGTSGRGAQFF.

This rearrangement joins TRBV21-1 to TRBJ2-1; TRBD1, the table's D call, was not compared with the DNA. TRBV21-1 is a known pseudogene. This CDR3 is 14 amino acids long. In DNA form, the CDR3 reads TGTGCCAGGGCAGGGACAGACGGTTGCAATGAGCAGTTCTTC. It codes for CARAGTDGCNEQFF.

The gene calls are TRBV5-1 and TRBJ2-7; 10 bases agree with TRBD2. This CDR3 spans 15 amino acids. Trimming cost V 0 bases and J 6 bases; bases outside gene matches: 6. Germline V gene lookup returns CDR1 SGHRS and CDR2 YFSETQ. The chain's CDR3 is CASSLGLAGASEQYF. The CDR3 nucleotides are TGCGCCAGCAGCTTGGGTCTAGCGGGAGCCTCCGAGCAGTACTTC.

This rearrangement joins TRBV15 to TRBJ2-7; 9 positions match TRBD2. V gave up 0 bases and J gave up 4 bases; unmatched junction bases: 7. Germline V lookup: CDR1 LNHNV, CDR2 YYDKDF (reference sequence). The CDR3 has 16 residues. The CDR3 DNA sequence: TGTGCCACCAGCAGAGATTTGGCTAGCGGGACTTACGAGCAGTACTTC. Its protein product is CATSRDLASGTYEQYF.

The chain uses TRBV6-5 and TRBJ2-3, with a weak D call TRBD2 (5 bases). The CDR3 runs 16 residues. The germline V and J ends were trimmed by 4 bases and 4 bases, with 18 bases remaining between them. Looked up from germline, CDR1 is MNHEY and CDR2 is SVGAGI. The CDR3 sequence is CASSSLAAPTADTQYF. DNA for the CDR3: TGTGCCAGCAGTTCCCTAGCCGCCCCAACGGCAGATACGCAGTATTTT.

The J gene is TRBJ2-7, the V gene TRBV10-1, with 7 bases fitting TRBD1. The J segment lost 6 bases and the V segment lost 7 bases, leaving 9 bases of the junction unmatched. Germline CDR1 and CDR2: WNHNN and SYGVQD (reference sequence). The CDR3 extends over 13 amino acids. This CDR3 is CASTPTGYVEQYF. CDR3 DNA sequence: TGCGCCAGCACCCCGACAGGGTACGTCGAGCAGTACTTC.

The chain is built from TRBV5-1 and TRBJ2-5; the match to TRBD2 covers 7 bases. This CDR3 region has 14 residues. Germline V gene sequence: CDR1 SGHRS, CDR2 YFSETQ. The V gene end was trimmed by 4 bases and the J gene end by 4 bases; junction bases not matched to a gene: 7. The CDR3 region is CASSPQREPETQYF. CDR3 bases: TGCGCCAGCAGCCCCCAGCGGGAACCAGAGACCCAGTACTTC.